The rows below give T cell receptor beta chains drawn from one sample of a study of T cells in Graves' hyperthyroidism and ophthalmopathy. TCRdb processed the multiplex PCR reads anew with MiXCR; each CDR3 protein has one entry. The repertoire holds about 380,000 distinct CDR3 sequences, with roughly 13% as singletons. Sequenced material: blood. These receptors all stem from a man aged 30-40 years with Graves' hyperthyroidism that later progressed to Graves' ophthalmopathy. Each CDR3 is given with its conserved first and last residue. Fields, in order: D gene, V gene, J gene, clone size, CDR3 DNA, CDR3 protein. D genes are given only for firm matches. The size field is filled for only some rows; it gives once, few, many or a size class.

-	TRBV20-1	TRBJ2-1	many	TGCAGTGCTTGGACGGTTAATGAGCAGTTCTTC	CSAWTVNEQFF
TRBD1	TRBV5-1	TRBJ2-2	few	TGCGCCAGCAGCTTGTTCGCCCTGGACAGGGTGACCGGGGAGCTGTTTTTT	CASSLFALDRVTGELFF
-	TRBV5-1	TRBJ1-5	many	TGCGCCAGCAGCTTGTCTGGGTCGCAGCCCCAGCATTTT	CASSLSGSQPQHF
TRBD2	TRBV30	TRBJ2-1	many	TGTGCCTGGAAGCGGGGGGCCGCTGAGCAGTTCTTC	CAWKRGAAEQFF
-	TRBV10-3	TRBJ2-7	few	TGTGCCTTTAATTTCGGAAGGGTAACGGGCGAGCAGTACTTC	CAFNFGRVTGEQYF
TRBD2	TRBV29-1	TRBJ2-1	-	TGCAGCGCCGGGACTAGTTCTTACAATGAGCAGTTCTTC	CSAGTSSYNEQFF
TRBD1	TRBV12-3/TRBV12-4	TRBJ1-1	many	TGTGCCAGCAGGCGACAGGGGTACACTGAAGCTTTCTTT	CASRRQGYTEAFF
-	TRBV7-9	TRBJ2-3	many	TGTGCCAGCAGGAGAATCAAGACATTCGGAGATACGCAGTATTTT	CASRRIKTFGDTQYF
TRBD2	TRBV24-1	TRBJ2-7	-	TGTGCCACCAGTGATTTGAGTAGCGGGGGATTGCGGCAGTACTTC	CATSDLSSGGLRQYF
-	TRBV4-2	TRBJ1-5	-	TGTGCCAGCAGCCAAGATAACAGGTATAGCAATCAGCCCCAGCATTTT	CASSQDNRYSNQPQHF
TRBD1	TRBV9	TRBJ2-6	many	TGTGCCAGCAGCACACTGGGACAGGGCCTTGGGGCCAACGTCCTGACTTTC	CASSTLGQGLGANVLTF
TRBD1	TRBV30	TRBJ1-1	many	TGTGCCTGGAGTTCTCCGGGACAGGGTGGGTTCACTGAAGCTTTCTTT	CAWSSPGQGGFTEAFF
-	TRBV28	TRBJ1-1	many	TGTGCCAGCAGTACCGTTCGTTTGGGCACTGAAGCTTTCTTT	CASSTVRLGTEAFF
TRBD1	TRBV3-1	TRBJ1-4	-	TGTGCCAGCAGCCAAGACCTCTCAGGACAGGGGTTTAAAAAACTGTTTTTT	CASSQDLSGQGFKKLFF
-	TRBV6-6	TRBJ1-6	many	TGTGCCAGCAGTTACGGGGAGGGGCGATCACCCCTCCACTTT	CASSYGEGRSPLHF
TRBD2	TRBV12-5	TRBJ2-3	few	TGTGCTAGTGGTTTGGTACTTAGCGGGGAGAGAGGTACGCAGTATTTT	CASGLVLSGERGTQYF
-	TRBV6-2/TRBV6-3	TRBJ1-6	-	TGTGCCAGCAGTTACTTTGGGGGAGTCAGTTCACCCCTCCACTTT	CASSYFGGVSSPLHF
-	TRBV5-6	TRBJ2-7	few	TGTGCCAGCAGCTTGCAGGGGAGGAACGAGCAGTACTTC	CASSLQGRNEQYF
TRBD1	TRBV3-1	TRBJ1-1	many	TGTGCCAGCAGCCTGAACAGGGGCACTGAAGCTTTCTTT	CASSLNRGTEAFF
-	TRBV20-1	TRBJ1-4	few	TGCAGTGCTACGGGCGGACCAGGGACTAATGAAAAACTGTTTTTT	CSATGGPGTNEKLFF
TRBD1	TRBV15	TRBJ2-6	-	TGTGCCACCAGCAAAGACAGGGGGTTCTCTGGGGCCAACGTCCTGACTTTC	CATSKDRGFSGANVLTF
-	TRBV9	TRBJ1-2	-	TGTGCCAGCAGCGGGTTAGGTGGGGCGCCTGGCTACACCTTC	CASSGLGGAPGYTF
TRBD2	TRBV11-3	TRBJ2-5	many	TGTGCCAGCAGCCCTGGGACTAGCGGGACCCAAGAGACCCAGTACTTC	CASSPGTSGTQETQYF
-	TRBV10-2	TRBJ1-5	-	TGCGCCAGCAGTGGGGGCCGAAATCAGCCCCAGCATTTT	CASSGGRNQPQHF
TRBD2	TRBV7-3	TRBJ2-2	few	TGTGCCAGCAGACGTATAGCGGGGGACTTAACCGGGGAGCTGTTTTTT	CASRRIAGDLTGELFF
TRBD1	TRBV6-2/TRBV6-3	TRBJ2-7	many	TGTGCCAGCAGTTCTCTAAATCCTGGACAGGACTACGAGCAGTACTTC	CASSSLNPGQDYEQYF
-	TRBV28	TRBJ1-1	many	TGTGCCAGCAGTTCCAATGGGGGTGGCACTGAAGCTTTCTTT	CASSSNGGGTEAFF
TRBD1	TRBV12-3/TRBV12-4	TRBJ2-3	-	TGTGCCAGCAATTTAGGTAGGACAGGGATCACAGATACGCAGTATTTT	CASNLGRTGITDTQYF
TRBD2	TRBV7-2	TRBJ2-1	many	TGTGCCAGCAGCGTGGGGGGGTCCTACAATGAGCAGTTCTTC	CASSVGGSYNEQFF
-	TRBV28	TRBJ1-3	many	TGTGCCAGCAGTTTATTATTACTACGCTCTGGAAACACCATATATTTT	CASSLLLLRSGNTIYF
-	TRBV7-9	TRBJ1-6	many	TGTGCCAGCAGCGGCTTGGGCCAGAGCTCCTATAATTCACCCCTCCACTTT	CASSGLGQSSYNSPLHF
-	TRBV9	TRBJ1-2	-	TGTGCCAGCAGCGCCCCCCCCGAGGGGGGATCTAACTATGGCTACACCTTC	CASSAPPEGGSNYGYTF
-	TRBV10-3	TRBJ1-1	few	TGTGCCATCAGGAGACCTCCGGAGAACACTGAAGCTTTCTTT	CAIRRPPENTEAFF
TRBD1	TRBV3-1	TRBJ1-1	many	TGTGCCAGCAGCCAAGATTGGACAGGGTGGGCTGAAGCTTTCTTT	CASSQDWTGWAEAFF
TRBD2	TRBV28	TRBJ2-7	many	TGTGCCAGCAGTCCGTGGACTAGGTCTTACGAGCAGTACTTC	CASSPWTRSYEQYF
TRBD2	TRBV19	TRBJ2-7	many	TGTGCCAGTAGTACGGGCGGGGGATCCGGCGAGCAGTACTTC	CASSTGGGSGEQYF
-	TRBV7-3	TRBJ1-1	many	TGTGCCAGCAGCTTAATGGCGGGTATGAACACTGAAGCTTTCTTT	CASSLMAGMNTEAFF
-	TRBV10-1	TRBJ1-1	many	TGCGCCAGCAGTGAGAATCCGGATATGAACACTGAAGCTTTCTTT	CASSENPDMNTEAFF
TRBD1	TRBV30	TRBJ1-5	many	TGTGCCTGGAGTACCGGGACAGCCTGGGATCAGCCCCAGCATTTT	CAWSTGTAWDQPQHF
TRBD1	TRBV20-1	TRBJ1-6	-	TGCAGTGCTAGGGACAGGCTAGGAAATTCACCCCTCCACTTT	CSARDRLGNSPLHF
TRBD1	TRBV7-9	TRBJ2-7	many	TGTGCCAGCACCAATACTAGGGACAGCTTCTACGAGCAGTACTTC	CASTNTRDSFYEQYF